Included here is one TCR beta chain sequence, with context. Its antigen remains undetermined. No much larger clonotype is one base removed from it; base qualities were not supplied. From the cysteine through the phenylalanine, the CDR3 covers 14 amino acids. The CDR3 DNA has 42 bases and is translated from base 1. CDR1 GTSNPN and CDR2 SVGIG are derived from the germline V gene (reference sequence). Cut back by 3 bases and 6 bases, the V and J ends lie 17 bases apart. Using the deep immunoSEQ assay, multiplex PCR amplified TCR CDR3 regions from genomic DNA. Genomic DNA extracted from each cell subset was distributed evenly over all wells of several immunoSEQ 96-well plates, and each plate served as one replicate. For sorted subsets, approximately 210 ng of genomic DNA, equivalent to 25,000 to 30,000 T cell genomes, went into each replicate PCR. Purified libraries were quantified with a Qubit 3.0 fluorometer, sized on a Bioanalyzer 2100, and re-quantified with the KAPA Library Quantification kit. A separate single-read 150-cycle Illumina NextSeq 550 flow cell was used to sequence each immunoSEQ 96-well plate. The original pipeline was this. Because the immunoSEQ output included only junctional sequences and no quality scores, the filtering could not be the same as the filtering used for full-length reads. Sequences were annotated with PyIR, a Python wrapper for IgBLAST v1.9, and V/J genes and CDR3 were assigned using IMGT germline references. Reads were filtered out if the reads had weak V/J assignments (E-value above 1e-6), no CDR3, stop codons, out-of-frame junctions, or ambiguous translated residues. V3J clonotypes were defined as sequences sharing the same inferred V gene, J gene, and CDR3 amino acid sequence. To compute the percentage overlap between repertoires, the number of shared unique clonotypes was divided by the size of the smaller repertoire. Three approaches were used to assess repertoire richness: RTK rarefaction, the Chao1 estimator, and Recon v2.1 estimates of unobserved clonotypes. Generation probabilities were computed with OLGA for all TCRbeta clonotypes obtained by the gDNA method from a handful of donors. In its TCRdb copy, this immuneACCESS table keeps in-frame sequences only and misses some clones. Where compared with another copy, unresolved V genes explain less than half of these, and the others have no known cause. V and J calls and clone size are those listed in that table; D and trimming were worked out from the DNA. This sample lists 2 million to 2.5 million clones; approximately 94% were detected once. Roughly 0.13% of the sample rests with the top ten.

The data were taken from a study of shared clonotypes between healthy human individuals (dated by TCRdb to between 2020 and 2021). About the full investigation: The cohort comprised a couple of women and a few men aged 18 to 49 years. For each donor, CD4 naive and CD4 memory were each run on three plates, CD8 naive on two plates, and CD8 memory on one plate. To estimate repertoire size and how much clonotype sharing occurs between individuals, the study deeply sequenced the blood TCR repertoires of roughly 5 healthy adults. Different laboratories and diverse techniques were used to prepare libraries and sequence TCR repertoires, to increase sequencing depth and limit assay-specific biases. Between about 0.94 and 8.9 billion PBMCs per donor were obtained by leukapheresis. General conclusions and limits of the study: Compared with non-shared clonotypes, clonotypes shared by all four sorted-subset donors had higher generation probabilities. Estimated clonotype richness was generally larger for naive than for memory subsets. Sampling was limited to blood, and TCR repertoires in tissue likely differ from TCR repertoires in blood. Incomplete sequencing was indicated by rarefaction of sorted-subset datasets, despite the large sequencing depth. The genetic and exposure-history diversity represented was limited by the small number of donors. Pairwise subsampling indicated that sequencing depth was expected to affect the degree of clonotype sharing among donors. Across four donors, around 5% of naive CD4, roughly 3.8% of naive CD8, under 2.5% of memory CD4, and 0.4% of memory CD8 clonotypes were shared.

Healthy HIV-negative adults with no recently reported acute infections or vaccinations were included as donors. All donors were Caucasian adults living in Nashville, Tennessee, USA. CD4+ T cells were enriched through magnetic negative selection, after which naive cells were positively selected on CD45RA and the remaining negative fraction served as the memory subset. Blood was collected by leukapheresis, and PBMCs were isolated by Ficoll-Histopaque density gradient centrifugation and then cryopreserved in liquid nitrogen vapor phase. Analytical flow cytometry was used to check the purity and quantity of every magnetically sorted T cell population. From each sorted fraction, genomic DNA was isolated and quantified by UV absorbance on a Nanodrop 2000c.

Recombination joined TRBV30 with TRBJ2-5, with TRBD2 perhaps the D gene, on 5 matching bases. The material sequenced was naive CD4+ T cells sorted from blood. The meaning of the sample's cell subset or site label: CD45RA+ positively selected. This TCR was sampled from a young man in good health. For the CDR3, the sequence is CAWSNPPRVQTQYF. The nucleotide sequence is given as TGTGCCTGGAGCAACCCGCCGCGGGTGCAGACCCAGTACTTC.